The present entry profiles one T cell receptor beta chain with its context. Its antigen is unidentified. These data come from a study of long-term antiretroviral therapy in people with HIV. Overall study findings and caveats: At every time point, clones expanded before ART dominated the repertoire.

Researchers report immunoSEQ v3.0 was run at survey level. Sequencing had a target that covered roughly 40,000-55,000 T-cell genomes per sample. The repertoire was sequenced with immunoSEQ multiplex PCR; TCRdb's copy has only in-frame clones and lacks some. In the table there are around 8,000 clones, about 84% of which are singletons. HIV-positive participants all received treatment in the United States. This CDR3 region has 14 residues. After removal of 4 bases from V and 7 bases from J, the junction contained 2 bases not matched to a gene. The germline V gene encodes CDR1 LNHDA and CDR2 SQIVND (reference sequence).

The rearrangement joins TRBV19 to TRBJ1-6, with 9 bases fitting TRBD1. This receptor was obtained from a man in his forties with HIV. Here the sequenced sample was unsorted PBMCs, taken roughly 2.5 years before starting antiretroviral therapy. CDR3 in amino acids: CASSRTGDNSPLHF. In nucleotides, the CDR3 is TGTGCCAGTAGTAGGACAGGGGACAATTCACCCCTCCACTTT.